This is a list of T cell receptor beta chains from one sample in a study of T cells in Graves' hyperthyroidism and ophthalmopathy. A single record per CDR3 protein comes from TCRdb applying MiXCR to the multiplex PCR reads. The data show approximately 600,000 distinct CDR3 sequences, less than 25% seen once. Specimen: blood. Source of these receptors: a man younger than 40 with Graves' ophthalmopathy. The CDR3 runs from the conserved cysteine through the conserved F or W. D genes are given only for firm matches. A row's size may be missing; if present it is once, few, many or a size class.

>TRBV20-1|many|TRBJ2-5|TRBD1
CSASRTPGGAGQETQYF
TGCAGTGCTAGCCGAACCCCAGGGGGCGCCGGTCAAGAGACCCAGTACTTC
>TRBV7-9|NA|TRBJ2-5|NA
CASSGEGVQTQYF
TGTGCCAGCTCGGGGGAGGGGGTTCAGACCCAGTACTTC
>TRBV7-2|many|TRBJ1-1|NA
CASSSRIRMGDWTEAFF
TGTGCCAGCAGCTCACGAATAAGAATGGGGGATTGGACTGAAGCTTTCTTT
>TRBV4-1|NA|TRBJ2-3|NA
CASSQDPGNTDTQYF
TGCGCCAGCAGCCAAGATCCGGGAAACACAGATACGCAGTATTTT
>TRBV6-1|NA|TRBJ1-2|TRBD1
CASRGTGDNYGYTF
TGTGCCAGCAGAGGGACAGGGGATAACTATGGCTACACCTTC
>TRBV12-3/TRBV12-4|once|TRBJ2-7|NA
CGEDNPYEQYF
TGTGGGGAGGACAATCCCTACGAGCAGTACTTC
>TRBV7-9|NA|TRBJ1-1|NA
CASISIGGTEAFF
TGTGCCAGCATCTCCATCGGGGGCACTGAAGCTTTCTTT
>TRBV7-2|NA|TRBJ1-5|NA
CASSLVGIHQPQHF
TGTGCCAGCAGCTTAGTAGGAATCCATCAGCCCCAGCATTTT
>TRBV6-1|many|TRBJ2-1|NA
CASRKDFDNEQFF
TGTGCCTCACGGAAAGACTTCGACAATGAGCAGTTCTTC
>TRBV19|NA|TRBJ2-6|NA
CASSIKFFGESGANVLTF
TGTGCCAGTAGTATAAAGTTCTTCGGCGAATCTGGGGCCAACGTCCTGACTTTC
>TRBV12-3/TRBV12-4|many|TRBJ1-2|NA
CASTMAGQNYGYTF
TGTGCCAGCACCATGGCGGGGCAGAACTATGGCTACACCTTC
>TRBV5-4|few|TRBJ2-7|TRBD2
CASSLPSGGGTYEQYF
TGTGCCAGCAGCTTGCCTTCGGGAGGCGGAACCTACGAGCAGTACTTC
>TRBV18|few|TRBJ2-2|NA
CASSPSNREVGELFF
TGTGCCAGCTCACCATCGAACAGGGAAGTCGGGGAGCTGTTTTTT
>TRBV7-9|NA|TRBJ1-3|NA
CASRRDRSGSGNTIYF
TGTGCCAGCAGGCGTGACAGGTCAGGCTCTGGAAACACCATATATTTT
>TRBV28|NA|TRBJ2-5|NA
CASTEGSREYF
TGTGCCAGCACCGAGGGGTCCAGGGAGTACTTC
>TRBV19|few|TRBJ1-1|NA
CASSLGGYAEAFF
TGTGCCAGTAGCCTTGGGGGTTACGCTGAAGCTTTCTTT
>TRBV6-5|NA|TRBJ2-7|TRBD2
CASSYGTSGFYEQYF
TGTGCCAGCAGTTACGGGACTAGCGGTTTCTACGAGCAGTACTTC
>TRBV6-1|few|TRBJ2-1|TRBD1
CASTQGYRGTAVDEQFF
TGTGCCAGCACCCAAGGGTACAGGGGGACGGCGGTGGATGAGCAGTTCTTC
>TRBV20-1|few|TRBJ1-5|NA
CSAFGAGNQPQHF
TGCAGTGCATTTGGCGCGGGGAATCAGCCCCAGCATTTT
>TRBV28|many|TRBJ1-6|NA
CASSAEVSPLHF
TGTGCCAGCAGTGCAGAGGTTTCACCCCTCCACTTT
>TRBV28|few|TRBJ1-3|NA
CASSFTGRVENTIYF
TGTGCCAGCAGTTTTACAGGGCGAGTTGAAAACACCATATATTTT
>TRBV2|many|TRBJ1-4|NA
CASSRAGNEKLFF
TGTGCCAGCAGCAGAGCAGGGAACGAAAAACTGTTTTTT
>TRBV12-3/TRBV12-4|many|TRBJ1-5|NA
CASSFEGSRNQPQHF
TGTGCCAGCAGTTTTGAGGGGTCCCGCAATCAGCCCCAGCATTTT
>TRBV15|few|TRBJ2-1|TRBD2
CATSSTSGRAHEQFF
TGTGCCACCAGCAGCACTAGCGGGAGGGCCCATGAGCAGTTCTTC
>TRBV20-1|many|TRBJ1-2|TRBD1
CSARSWTGMNYGYTF
TGCAGTGCTAGATCGTGGACAGGGATGAACTATGGCTACACCTTC
>TRBV9|NA|TRBJ2-7|NA
CASSVRGETTYEQYF
TGTGCCAGCAGCGTACGAGGAGAAACTACCTACGAGCAGTACTTC
>TRBV6-1|few|TRBJ2-7|NA
CASSEGRLGEQYF
TGTGCCAGCAGTGAGGGCCGGTTGGGTGAGCAGTACTTC
>TRBV28|NA|TRBJ2-1|NA
CASASTSLANNEQFF
TGTGCCAGCGCCTCGACTAGTTTAGCCAACAATGAGCAGTTCTTC
>TRBV6-1|NA|TRBJ2-2|TRBD1
CLGQGGRENTGELFF
TGCCTTGGACAGGGAGGACGGGAGAACACCGGGGAGCTGTTTTTT
>TRBV3-1|many|TRBJ2-7|TRBD1
CASSNINTGGRYEQYF
TGTGCCAGCAGCAATATTAACACAGGGGGCCGCTACGAGCAGTACTTC
>TRBV11-1|NA|TRBJ2-2|TRBD1
CASSEKTGNTGELFF
TGTGCCAGCAGCGAGAAGACAGGGAATACCGGGGAGCTGTTTTTT
>TRBV18|few|TRBJ2-2|NA
CASSPPVRSGWTGELFF
TGTGCCAGCTCACCACCAGTCAGAAGCGGGTGGACCGGGGAGCTGTTTTTT
>TRBV11-2|NA|TRBJ2-7|TRBD1
CASSSLGQRREQYF
TGTGCCAGCAGCTCCCTGGGACAGAGGCGAGAGCAGTACTTC
>TRBV5-1|many|TRBJ2-2|NA
CASSLGGLTNTGELFF
TGCGCCAGCAGCTTGGGCGGGCTTACGAACACCGGGGAGCTGTTTTTT
>TRBV3-1|many|TRBJ2-5|TRBD2
CASSQENSGKTQYF
TGTGCCAGCAGCCAAGAGAACAGCGGGAAGACCCAGTACTTC
>TRBV24-1|NA|TRBJ2-1|NA
CATSDSSDEQFF
TGTGCCACCAGTGATTCCAGCGATGAGCAGTTCTTC
>TRBV9|NA|TRBJ2-1|TRBD1
CASSVGEGARYEQFF
TGTGCCAGCAGCGTAGGCGAGGGGGCGCGATATGAGCAGTTCTTC
>TRBV6-2/TRBV6-3|NA|TRBJ2-7|NA
CASSRLTGSYYEQYF
TGTGCCAGCAGCCGTCTGACGGGTTCTTACTACGAGCAGTACTTC
>TRBV30|NA|TRBJ2-1|TRBD2
CAWSVRLAGGEQFF
TGTGCCTGGAGTGTCCGACTAGCGGGAGGTGAGCAGTTCTTC
>TRBV18|NA|TRBJ1-2|NA
CASSPGQPQNYGYTF
TGTGCCAGCTCACCGGGTCAGCCACAGAACTATGGCTACACCTTC
>TRBV7-9|few|TRBJ2-5|TRBD1
CASSSTGGLNQETQYF
TGTGCCAGCAGCTCAACAGGGGGCCTAAACCAAGAGACCCAGTACTTC
>TRBV27|NA|TRBJ1-2|NA
CASRDELNYGYTF
TGTGCCAGCAGGGACGAACTTAACTATGGCTACACCTTC
>TRBV5-1|few|TRBJ1-4|NA
CASSPPGSTNEKLFF
TGCGCCAGCAGCCCCCCCGGGTCAACTAATGAAAAACTGTTTTTT
>TRBV12-5|NA|TRBJ2-2|NA
CASGFSVGRDTGELFF
TGTGCTAGTGGTTTCTCGGTGGGACGAGACACCGGGGAGCTGTTTTTT
>TRBV18|many|TRBJ2-5|NA
CASSPPGQETQYF
TGTGCCAGCAGTCCGCCGGGACAAGAGACCCAGTACTTC
>TRBV7-6|few|TRBJ2-1|TRBD2
CASSVGLDFNEQFF
TGTGCCAGCAGCGTAGGACTAGATTTCAATGAGCAGTTCTTC
>TRBV20-1|NA|TRBJ2-7|TRBD1
CSTGGSYEQYF
TGCAGTACAGGGGGCTCCTACGAGCAGTACTTC
>TRBV5-1|many|TRBJ2-3|NA
CASSLLGFRTDTQYF
TGCGCCAGCAGCCTATTAGGATTTCGCACAGATACGCAGTATTTT
>TRBV6-2/TRBV6-3|NA|TRBJ2-2|NA
CASSYSGGSTGELFF
TGTGCCAGCAGTTACTCTGGAGGGAGCACCGGGGAGCTGTTTTTT